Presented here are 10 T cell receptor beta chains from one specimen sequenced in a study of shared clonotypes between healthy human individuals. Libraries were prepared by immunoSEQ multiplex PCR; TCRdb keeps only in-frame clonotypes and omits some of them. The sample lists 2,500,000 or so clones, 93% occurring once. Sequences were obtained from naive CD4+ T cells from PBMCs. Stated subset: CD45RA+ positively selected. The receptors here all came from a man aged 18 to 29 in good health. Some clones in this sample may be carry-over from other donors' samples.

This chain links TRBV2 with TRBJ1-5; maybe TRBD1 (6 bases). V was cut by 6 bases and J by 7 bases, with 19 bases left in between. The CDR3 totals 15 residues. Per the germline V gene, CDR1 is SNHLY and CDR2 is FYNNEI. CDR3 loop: CASSGTGRVGQPQHF. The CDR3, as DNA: TGTGCCAGCAGCGGAACAGGGCGGGTTGGGCAGCCCCAGCATTTT.

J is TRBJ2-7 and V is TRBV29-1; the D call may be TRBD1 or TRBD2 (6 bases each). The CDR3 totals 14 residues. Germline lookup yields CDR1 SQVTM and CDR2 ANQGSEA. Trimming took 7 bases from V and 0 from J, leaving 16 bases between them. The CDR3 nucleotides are TGCAGCGCGGCGGGACACCCGAGCTCCTACGAGCAGTACTTC. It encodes CSAAGHPSSYEQYF.

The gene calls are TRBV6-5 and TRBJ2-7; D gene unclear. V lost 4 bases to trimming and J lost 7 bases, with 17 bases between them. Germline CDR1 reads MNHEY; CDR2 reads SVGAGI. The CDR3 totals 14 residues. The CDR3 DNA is TGTGCCAGCAGTTCGCGTGTCCGGGCTCCTGAGCAGTACTTC. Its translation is CASSSRVRAPEQYF.

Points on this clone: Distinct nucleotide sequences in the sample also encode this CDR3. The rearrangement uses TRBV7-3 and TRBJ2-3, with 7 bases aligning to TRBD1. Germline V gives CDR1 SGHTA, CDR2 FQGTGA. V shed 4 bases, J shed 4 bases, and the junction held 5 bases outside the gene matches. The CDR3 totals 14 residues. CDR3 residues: CASSSRQGADTQYF. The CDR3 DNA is TGTGCCAGCAGCTCAAGACAGGGTGCAGATACGCAGTATTTT. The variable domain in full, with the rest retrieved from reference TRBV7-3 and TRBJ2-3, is GAGVSQTPSNKVTEKGKYVELRCDPISGHTALYWYRQSLGQGPEFLIYFQGTGAADDSGLPNDRFFAVRPEGSVSTLKIQRTERGDSAVYLCASSSRQGADTQYFGPGTRLTVL.

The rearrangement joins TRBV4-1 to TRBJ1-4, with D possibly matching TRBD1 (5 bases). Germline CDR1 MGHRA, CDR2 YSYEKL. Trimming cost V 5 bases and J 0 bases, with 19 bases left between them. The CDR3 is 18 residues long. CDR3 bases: TGCGCCAGCAGCTCCCAAAGAATCTTAGGGGCAACTAATGAAAAACTGTTTTTT. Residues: CASSSQRILGATNEKLFF.

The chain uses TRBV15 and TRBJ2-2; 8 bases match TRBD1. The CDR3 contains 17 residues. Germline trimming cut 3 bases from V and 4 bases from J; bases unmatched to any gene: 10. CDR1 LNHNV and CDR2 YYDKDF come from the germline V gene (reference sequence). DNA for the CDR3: TGTGCCACCAGCAGGGACAGGGTTAGGGGGTCCACCGGGGAGCTGTTTTTT. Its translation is CATSRDRVRGSTGELFF.

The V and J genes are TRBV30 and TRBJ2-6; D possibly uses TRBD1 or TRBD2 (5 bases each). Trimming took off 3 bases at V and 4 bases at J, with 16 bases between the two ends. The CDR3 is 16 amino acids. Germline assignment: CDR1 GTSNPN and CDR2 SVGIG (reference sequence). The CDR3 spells CAWSPSGQSGANVLTF. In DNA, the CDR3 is TGTGCCTGGAGCCCCTCGGGGCAGTCGGGGGCCAACGTCCTGACTTTC.

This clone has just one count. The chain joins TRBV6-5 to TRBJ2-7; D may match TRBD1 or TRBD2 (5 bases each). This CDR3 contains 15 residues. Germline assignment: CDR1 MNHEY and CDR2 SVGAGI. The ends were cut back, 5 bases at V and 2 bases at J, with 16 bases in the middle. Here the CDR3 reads CASSQGPGPTYEQYF. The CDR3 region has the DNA TGTGCCAGCAGTCAAGGGCCGGGACCTACCTACGAGCAGTACTTC.

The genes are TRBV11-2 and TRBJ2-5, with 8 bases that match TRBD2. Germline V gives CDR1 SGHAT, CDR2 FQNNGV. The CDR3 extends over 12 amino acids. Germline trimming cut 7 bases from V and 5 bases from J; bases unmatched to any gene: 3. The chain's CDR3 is CASTSGGETQYF. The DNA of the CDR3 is TGTGCCAGCACCTCGGGGGGGGAGACCCAGTACTTC.

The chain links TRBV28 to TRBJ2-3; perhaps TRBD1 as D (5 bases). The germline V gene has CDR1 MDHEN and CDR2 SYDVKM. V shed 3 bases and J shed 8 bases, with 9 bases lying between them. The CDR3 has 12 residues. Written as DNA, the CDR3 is TGTGCCAGCAGTTTTACCAGGGCTACGCAGTATTTT. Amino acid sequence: CASSFTRATQYF.